One T cell receptor beta chain is described in this entry. Living in about 25 US areas, the participants were between about 18 and 100 years of age. Assignments of participants to cohorts depended upon their own reported clinical history. Exposed study participants had met a COVID-19 case within 2 weeks before entry. This table comes from immunoSEQ multiplex PCR, and its TCRdb copy is limited to in-frame clones, with some not included. Altogether some 150,000 clones are present, more than 80% being singletons, with the ten largest covering approximately 1.6%. This record comes from a study of blood T cell repertoires in COVID-19. Overall study: The analysed material was cDNA or gDNA that came from T cells, B-cell-depleted T cells, or PBMCs.

CDR1 and CDR2 (germline): SGHKS, YYEKEE (reference sequence). This CDR3 region has 12 residues. Between the trimmed V and J ends, which lost 3 bases and 4 bases, there was a span of 8 bases. Input material: PBMCs or T cells enriched from blood (not recorded which). This clonotype was obtained from a woman between 18 and 29 years old who had been exposed to COVID-19. This chain joins TRBV5-5 and TRBJ2-7; D is undetermined. The CDR3 region is CASSSQVYEQYF. CDR3 in DNA: TGTGCCAGCAGCTCCCAGGTATACGAGCAGTACTTC.